A selection of T cell receptor beta chains follows, all from one sample in a study of shared clonotypes between healthy human individuals. Libraries were prepared by immunoSEQ multiplex PCR; TCRdb keeps only in-frame clonotypes and omits some of them. Among a few million clones listed, approximately 95% were seen once. What was sequenced was naive CD4+ T cells from PBMCs. Receptors were obtained from a man aged 18-30 years in good health. Some clones in this sample may be carry-over from other donors' samples. CDR3s include the opening cysteine and the closing phenylalanine or tryptophan. D genes are given only for firm matches. Only some rows state a clone size, as once, few, many or a class for expanded clones.

cdr3_nt | cdr3_aa | v_call | clone_size | d_call | j_call
TGTGCCAGCAGCCGCGGGACTACCATGAAGGGGACCCAGTACTTC | CASSRGTTMKGTQYF | TRBV11-2 | once | TRBD2 | TRBJ2-5
TGTGCCAGCAGCTTAGAGGGTTGGGCGAATGAGCAGTTCTTC | CASSLEGWANEQFF | TRBV7-2 | - | - | TRBJ2-1
TGCAGTGCCCCCCGGGGTGCTGAAGCTTTCTTT | CSAPRGAEAFF | TRBV20-1 | few | - | TRBJ1-1
TGTGCCAGCAGCAAACGACCGGAGAGCTCTGGAAACACCATATATTTT | CASSKRPESSGNTIYF | TRBV21-1 | - | - | TRBJ1-3
TGCGCCAGCAGCACGGAGGCGATTTCTGAAGCTTTCTTT | CASSTEAISEAFF | TRBV5-1 | - | - | TRBJ1-1
TGCGCCAGCAGCTCACTAGCGGGAACGGGTACGCAGTATTTT | CASSSLAGTGTQYF | TRBV5-1 | - | TRBD2 | TRBJ2-3
TGCGCCAGCAAGGGACAGGTCGGCCACGAGCAGTACTTC | CASKGQVGHEQYF | TRBV10-2 | - | TRBD1 | TRBJ2-7
TGTGCCAGCAGCCAAGACACAGGGAACTACGAGCAGTACTTC | CASSQDTGNYEQYF | TRBV14 | - | - | TRBJ2-7
TGTGCCAGCAGCCAACGGACTAGCGGGAACCTTGTTGTGCGAGAGACCCAGTACTTC | CASSQRTSGNLVVRETQYF | TRBV14 | - | TRBD2 | TRBJ2-5
TGTGCCAGCACCAAACAAGTAACTCTAGAGGGGGGCTACACCTTC | CASTKQVTLEGGYTF | TRBV9 | - | - | TRBJ1-2
TGCGCCAGCAGTGAGTCTTGGACCGGAGTACGCAATCAGCCCCAGCATTTT | CASSESWTGVRNQPQHF | TRBV10-2 | - | - | TRBJ1-5
TGTGCCAGCAGCTTGGGTGACGGGAGGAGGGCAGATACGCAGTATTTT | CASSLGDGRRADTQYF | TRBV5-4 | - | TRBD2 | TRBJ2-3
TGTGCCAGCAGTGACAGGGGTTATGGCTACACCTTC | CASSDRGYGYTF | TRBV28 | - | TRBD1 | TRBJ1-2
TGTGCCAGCAGCAACCCGACAGGGGCTGATGAAAAACTGTTTTTT | CASSNPTGADEKLFF | TRBV11-2 | - | TRBD1 | TRBJ1-4
TGCGCCAGCAGCTTACAGAGTAACACTGAAGCTTTCTTT | CASSLQSNTEAFF | TRBV5-1 | - | - | TRBJ1-1
TGTGCCAGCAGCCCCGGGACACGCTATGGCTACACCTTC | CASSPGTRYGYTF | TRBV27 | - | - | TRBJ1-2